Each of the 18 T cell receptor beta chains below was sequenced from the same sample in a study of cytomegalovirus exposure and HLA in healthy donors. The PCR ran on 60 Vbeta and 13 Jbeta primers. Using immunoSEQ multiplex PCR, the repertoire was profiled, and TCRdb retains in-frame clones only, with some absent. The sample lists around 89,000 clones, 76% occurring once. Material: PBMCs. The receptors derive from a middle-aged man in good health and CMV-seronegative.

The chain couples TRBV7-6 to TRBJ2-1, with 8 bases fitting TRBD1. Germline-derived CDR1 and CDR2 are SGHVS and FNYEAQ. The CDR3 contains 16 residues. The V segment lost 5 bases and the J segment 2 bases; nucleotides outside the gene matches: 8. The CDR3 sequence: CASSPQGAGTYNEQFF. In nucleotides, the CDR3 is TGTGCCAGCAGCCCTCAGGGGGCTGGGACCTACAATGAGCAGTTCTTC.

This chain connects TRBV28 to TRBJ2-2, with TRBD1 matching 10 bases. The CDR3 length is 18 residues. With V trimmed by 7 bases and J by 2 bases, 13 bases remained unmatched. Germline CDR1 reads MDHEN; CDR2 reads SYDVKM. The CDR3 DNA sequence: TGTGCCAGCAAGAGAATTCCCGGGACAGGGGTCAACACCGGGGAGCTGTTTTTT. It encodes CASKRIPGTGVNTGELFF.

The chain couples TRBV7-2 to TRBJ2-3, with a tentative D call TRBD1 (6 bases). Trimming removed 4 bases at V and 9 bases at J, with 14 bases between. The CDR3 loop spans 13 amino acids. CDR1 SGHTA and CDR2 FQGNSA come from the germline V gene. CDR3 sequence reads: CASSSHPRGTQYF. The CDR3 DNA reads as TGTGCCAGCAGCTCCCACCCTAGGGGGACGCAGTATTTT.

The chain joins TRBV19 to TRBJ1-5; no reliable D call. Germline assignment: CDR1 LNHDA and CDR2 SQIVND (reference sequence). The CDR3 is 14 amino acids. With 2 bases removed from V and 7 bases from J, the gap between germline ends came to 12 bases. The CDR3 sequence: CASSIHEGGQPQHF. In nucleotides, the CDR3 is TGTGCCAGTAGTATACATGAGGGAGGACAGCCCCAGCATTTT.

This clone was counted only a few times. J is TRBJ2-7 and V is TRBV7-9; D is perhaps TRBD2 (5 bases). The CDR3 totals 14 residues. Trimming took off 5 bases at V and 7 bases at J, with 18 bases between the two ends. Germline CDR1 and CDR2: SEHNR and FQNEAQ (reference sequence). CDR3 sequence (DNA): TGTGCCAGCAGCCCAAACTGGACTCCCCGTGAGCAGTACTTC. It translates to CASSPNWTPREQYF.

The chain combines TRBV6-1 with TRBJ1-2; D call uncertain. Trimming took 8 bases from V and 4 from J, leaving 8 bases between them. The germline V gene has CDR1 MNHNS and CDR2 SASEGT. The CDR3 runs 11 residues. The CDR3 sequence is CASLEVYGYTF. The CDR3 DNA reads as TGTGCCAGCCTAGAAGTCTATGGCTACACCTTC.

The gene calls are TRBV27 and TRBJ1-6, with D maybe TRBD1 (6 bases). Looked up from germline, CDR1 is MNHEY and CDR2 is SMNVEV (reference sequence). The V end lost 3 bases, the J end lost 5 bases, and 14 bases lay between the germline ends. This CDR3 comprises 16 residues. The CDR3 DNA reads as TGTGCCAGCAGTTTCCTCCACAGGGCAGATAATTCACCCCTCCACTTT. This encodes CASSFLHRADNSPLHF.

The genes are TRBV7-9 and TRBJ2-6; D is unclear. The CDR3 is 14 residues long. Deletions cut 5 bases from V and 4 bases from J, with 9 bases between. Germline CDR1 is SEHNR and CDR2 is FQNEAQ (reference sequence). The CDR3 region is CASSPPVGANVLTF. The CDR3 bases are TGTGCCAGCAGCCCTCCTGTGGGGGCCAACGTCCTGACTTTC.

The chain employs TRBV29-1 and TRBJ2-5, with D maybe TRBD2 (5 bases). The J call may be mistaken, given a closer DNA end match to TRBJ2-7. Looked up from germline, CDR1 is SQVTM and CDR2 is ANQGSEA. The CDR3 has 14 residues. The CDR3 coding sequence is TGCAGCGTTGCTCCGAAGCTGAGGGTGCACGAGCAGTACTTC. As protein: CSVAPKLRVHEQYF.

This clone was recorded once. The chain recombines TRBV5-6 with TRBJ1-2, with D perhaps matching TRBD1 (5 bases). Germline loops: CDR1 SGHDT, CDR2 YYEEEE. Between the trimmed V and J ends, which lost 5 bases and 6 bases, there was a span of 17 bases. The CDR3 totals 14 residues. CDR3 protein: CASRSGQARHGYTF. The DNA for the CDR3 is TGTGCCAGCAGGAGTGGACAAGCCCGACATGGCTACACCTTC.

The chain uses TRBV28 and TRBJ1-1; TRBD1 is a possible D gene (6 bases). The germline V and J ends were trimmed by 6 bases and 3 bases, with 14 bases remaining between them. The CDR3 is 14 residues long. From germline, CDR1 is MDHEN and CDR2 SYDVKM. The DNA for the CDR3 is TGTGCCAGCAGCAAGGGACACCGGGACACTGAAGCTTTCTTT. As protein: CASSKGHRDTEAFF.

This sequence joins TRBV5-1 and TRBJ1-3; TRBD1 is a possible D gene (5 bases). CDR1 and CDR2 (germline): SGHRS, YFSETQ. V shed 0 bases and J shed 1 base, with 8 bases lying between them. The CDR3 has 15 amino acids. CDR3: CASSLEGASGNTIYF. The CDR3 nucleotides read TGCGCCAGCAGCTTGGAAGGGGCTTCTGGAAACACCATATATTTT.

The genes are TRBV15 and TRBJ1-2; tentatively, D is TRBD1 (5 bases). This CDR3 spans 15 amino acids. The germline CDR1 and CDR2 sequences are LNHNV and YYDKDF (reference sequence). The V gene lost 1 base and the J gene lost 3 bases, with 12 bases spanning the gap. The CDR3: CATSRGQGPDYGYTF. CDR3 sequence (DNA): TGTGCCACCAGCAGAGGCCAGGGTCCTGACTATGGCTACACCTTC.

The chain has TRBV6-6 and TRBJ1-4; D may be TRBD1 (5 bases). This CDR3 comprises 15 residues. The germline V gene encodes CDR1 MNHNY and CDR2 SVGAGI (reference sequence). Trimming stripped 2 bases from V and 2 bases from J, with 9 bases between. CDR3 nucleotide sequence: TGTGCCAGCAGTTACCGCAGGGCGACTAATGAAAAACTGTTTTTT. Its protein is CASSYRRATNEKLFF.

The chain uses TRBV4-1 and TRBJ1-4; 7 bases are shared with TRBD1. Germline V CDR1 and CDR2: MGHRA, YSYEKL. The CDR3 runs to 16 residues. Trimming cost V 6 bases and J 5 bases; bases outside gene matches: 12. The CDR3: CASSPRIDRANEKLFF. For the CDR3, the DNA is TGCGCCAGCAGTCCGAGGATAGACAGGGCAAATGAAAAACTGTTTTTT.

The V call is TRBV2, the J call TRBJ2-3; TRBD1 might be the D (6 bases). Deletions cut 8 bases from V and 7 bases from J, with 25 bases between. The CDR3 consists of 16 residues. CDR1 is SNHLY, CDR2 FYNNEI, per germline. The CDR3 loop reads CASSRGQILLQNTQYF. The DNA for the CDR3 is TGTGCCAGCTCCCGTGGACAGATTCTACTACAGAATACGCAGTATTTT.

The V gene is TRBV10-3, the J gene TRBJ2-1; TRBD1 matches at 10 bases. Germline V lookup: CDR1 ENHRY, CDR2 SYGVKD. CDR3 length: 16 residues. V gave up 6 bases and J gave up 2 bases; unmatched junction bases: 7. The CDR3, as DNA: TGTGCCATCAGGGGGACAGGGGAAGCCGCCTACAATGAGCAGTTCTTC. Amino acids: CAIRGTGEAAYNEQFF.

The chain uses TRBV19 and TRBJ2-2; possibly TRBD2 for D (5 bases). Trimming took 6 bases from V and 5 from J, leaving 13 bases between them. This CDR3 spans 14 amino acids. Germline lookup yields CDR1 LNHDA and CDR2 SQIVND (reference sequence). CDR3 in DNA: TGTGCCAGTAGATGGGCTGGGGAGACCGGGGAGCTGTTTTTT. Translated, it gives CASRWAGETGELFF.